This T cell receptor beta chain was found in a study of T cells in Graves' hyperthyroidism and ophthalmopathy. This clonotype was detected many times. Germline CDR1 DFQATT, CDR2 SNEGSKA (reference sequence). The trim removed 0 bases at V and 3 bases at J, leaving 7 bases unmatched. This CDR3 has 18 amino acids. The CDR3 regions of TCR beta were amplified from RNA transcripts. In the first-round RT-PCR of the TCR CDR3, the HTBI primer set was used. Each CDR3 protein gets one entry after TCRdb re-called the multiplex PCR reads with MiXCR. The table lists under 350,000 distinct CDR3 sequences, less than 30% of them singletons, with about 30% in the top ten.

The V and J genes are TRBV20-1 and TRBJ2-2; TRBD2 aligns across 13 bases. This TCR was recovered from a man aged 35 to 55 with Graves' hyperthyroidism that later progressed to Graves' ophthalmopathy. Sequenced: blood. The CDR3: CSARDLLAGGPDTGELFF. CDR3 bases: TGCAGTGCTAGAGATCTACTAGCGGGAGGGCCGGACACCGGGGAGCTGTTTTTT.